This T cell receptor beta chain derives from a study of T-cell reconstitution after alpha-beta-depleted transplantation in children. A library of TCRbeta sequences, prepared with unique molecular identifiers, was generated. One entry per CDR3 protein, called by TCRdb with MiXCR from the PCR reads. The sample contains over 150,000 distinct CDR3 sequences, roughly 6% of which appear only once. Ten or more counts support this clonotype. What it binds is not known. Per germline, CDR1 SGHRS and CDR2 YFSETQ. The CDR3 sequence is 16 residues long. Trimming took off 2 bases at V and 1 base at J, with 14 bases between the two ends. General study points: One year after transplant, T-cell counts and diversity came mostly from newly produced T cells. Several hundred expanded graft clones reportedly were the source of alpha-beta T cells about two months after transplant. Elevated TCRbeta diversity at day 60 was traced, in some patients, to surviving recipient T cells and thymic progenitors.

V gene TRBV5-1 combines with J gene TRBJ2-3; D is possibly TRBD1 (6 bases). This TCR was recovered from a girl under three years old with combined immunodeficiency, due to receive a stem cell transplant. Sequenced material: PBMCs, taken before TCRalphabeta/CD19-depleted stem cell transplant. CDR3 sequence: CASSFRGGRGTDTQYF. Written as DNA, the CDR3 is TGCGCCAGCAGCTTTCGAGGGGGTCGGGGCACAGATACGCAGTATTTT.